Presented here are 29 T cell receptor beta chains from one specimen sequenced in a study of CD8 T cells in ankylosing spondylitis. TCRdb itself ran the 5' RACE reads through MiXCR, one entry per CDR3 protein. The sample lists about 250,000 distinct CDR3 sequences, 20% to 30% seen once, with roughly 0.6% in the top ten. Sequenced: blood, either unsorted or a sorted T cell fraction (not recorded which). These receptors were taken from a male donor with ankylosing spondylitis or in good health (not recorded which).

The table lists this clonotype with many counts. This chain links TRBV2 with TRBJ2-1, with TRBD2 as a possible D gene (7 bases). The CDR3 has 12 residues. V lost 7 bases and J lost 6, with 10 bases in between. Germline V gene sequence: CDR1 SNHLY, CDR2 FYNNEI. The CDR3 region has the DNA TGTGCCAGCACGGCGGGGGCCAATGAGCAGTTCTTC. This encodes CASTAGANEQFF.

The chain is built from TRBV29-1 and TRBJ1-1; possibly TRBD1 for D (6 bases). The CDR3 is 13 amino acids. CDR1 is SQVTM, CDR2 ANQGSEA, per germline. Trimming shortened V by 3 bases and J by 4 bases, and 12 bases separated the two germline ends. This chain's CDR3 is CSVDRGFATEAFF. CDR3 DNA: TGCAGCGTTGACAGGGGTTTTGCCACTGAAGCTTTCTTT.

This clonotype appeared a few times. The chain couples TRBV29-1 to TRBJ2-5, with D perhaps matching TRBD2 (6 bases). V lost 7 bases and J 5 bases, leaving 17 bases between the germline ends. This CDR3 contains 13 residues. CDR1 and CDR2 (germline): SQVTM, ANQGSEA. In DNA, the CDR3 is TGCAGCGGACTGCCGCCGGAGGGGGAGACCCAGTACTTC. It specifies CSGLPPEGETQYF.

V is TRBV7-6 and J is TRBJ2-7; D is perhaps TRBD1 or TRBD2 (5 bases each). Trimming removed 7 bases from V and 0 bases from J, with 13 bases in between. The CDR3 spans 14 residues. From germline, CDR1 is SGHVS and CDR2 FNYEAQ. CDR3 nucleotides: TGTGCCAGCACCCTCGGGGCCAACTCCTACGAGCAGTACTTC. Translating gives CASTLGANSYEQYF.

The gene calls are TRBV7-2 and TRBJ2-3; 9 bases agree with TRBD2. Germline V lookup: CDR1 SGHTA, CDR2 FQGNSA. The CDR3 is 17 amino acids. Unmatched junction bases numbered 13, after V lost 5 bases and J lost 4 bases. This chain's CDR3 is CASSRTSEGSWADTQYF. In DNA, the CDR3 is TGTGCCAGCAGCCGGACTAGCGAGGGATCGTGGGCAGATACGCAGTATTTT.

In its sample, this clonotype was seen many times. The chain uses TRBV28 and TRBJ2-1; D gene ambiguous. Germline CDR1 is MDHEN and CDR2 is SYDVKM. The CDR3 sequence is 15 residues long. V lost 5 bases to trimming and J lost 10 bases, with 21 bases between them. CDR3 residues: CASSPSTTSLSEQFF. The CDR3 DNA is TGTGCCAGCAGTCCCTCGACGACCTCCCTTTCCGAGCAGTTCTTC.

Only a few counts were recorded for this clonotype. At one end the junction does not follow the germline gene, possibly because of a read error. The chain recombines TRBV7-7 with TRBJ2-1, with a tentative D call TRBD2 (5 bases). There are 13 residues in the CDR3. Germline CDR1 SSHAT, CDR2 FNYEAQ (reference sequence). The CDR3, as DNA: TGTGCTAGCAGCTTAGTTGGGAGCAATGAGCAGTTCTTC. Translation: CASSLVGSNEQFF.

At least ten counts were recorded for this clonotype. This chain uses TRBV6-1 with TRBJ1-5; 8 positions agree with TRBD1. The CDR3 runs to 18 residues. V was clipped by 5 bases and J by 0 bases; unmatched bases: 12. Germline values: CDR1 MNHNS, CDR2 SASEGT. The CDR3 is CASSRVGTGGYSNQPQHF. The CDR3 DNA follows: TGTGCCAGCAGTCGGGTTGGGACAGGCGGCTATAGCAATCAGCCCCAGCATTTT.

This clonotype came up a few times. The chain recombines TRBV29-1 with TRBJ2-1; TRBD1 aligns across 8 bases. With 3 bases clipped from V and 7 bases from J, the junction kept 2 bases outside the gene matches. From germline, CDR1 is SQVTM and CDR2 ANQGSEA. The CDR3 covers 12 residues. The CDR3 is CSVEQGANEQFF. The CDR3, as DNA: TGCAGCGTTGAGCAGGGGGCTAATGAGCAGTTCTTC.

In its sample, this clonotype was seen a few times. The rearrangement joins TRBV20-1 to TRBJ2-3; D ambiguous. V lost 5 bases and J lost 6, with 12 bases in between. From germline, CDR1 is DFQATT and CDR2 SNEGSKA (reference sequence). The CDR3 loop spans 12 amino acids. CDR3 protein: CSAGSAADTQYF. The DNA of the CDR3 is TGCAGTGCTGGATCCGCGGCGGATACGCAGTATTTT.

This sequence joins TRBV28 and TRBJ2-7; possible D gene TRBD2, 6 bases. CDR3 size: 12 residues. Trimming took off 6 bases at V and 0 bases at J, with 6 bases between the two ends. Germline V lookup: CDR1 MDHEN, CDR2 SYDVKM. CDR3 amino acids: CASRTSSYEQYF. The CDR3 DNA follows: TGTGCCAGCAGGACTAGCTCCTACGAGCAGTACTTC.

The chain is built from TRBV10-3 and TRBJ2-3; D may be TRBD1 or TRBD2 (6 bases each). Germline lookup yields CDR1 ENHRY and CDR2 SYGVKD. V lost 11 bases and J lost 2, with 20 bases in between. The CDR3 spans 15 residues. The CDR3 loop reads CAAGPSRGDTDTQYF. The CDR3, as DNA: TGTGCCGCAGGCCCGTCGAGGGGGGACACAGATACGCAGTATTTT.

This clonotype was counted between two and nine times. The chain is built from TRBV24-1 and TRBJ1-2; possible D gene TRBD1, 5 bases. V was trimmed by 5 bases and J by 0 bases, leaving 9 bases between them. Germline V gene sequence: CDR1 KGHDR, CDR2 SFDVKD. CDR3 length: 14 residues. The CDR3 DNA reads TGTGCCACCAGTGGGACATCAACTAACTATGGCTACACCTTC. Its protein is CATSGTSTNYGYTF.

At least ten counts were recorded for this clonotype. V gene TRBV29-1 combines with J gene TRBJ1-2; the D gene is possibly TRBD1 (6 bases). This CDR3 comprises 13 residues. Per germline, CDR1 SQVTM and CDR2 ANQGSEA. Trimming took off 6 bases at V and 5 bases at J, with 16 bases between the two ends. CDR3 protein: CSVGGSRTYGYTF. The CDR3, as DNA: TGCAGCGTAGGGGGGAGCCGAACATATGGCTACACCTTC.

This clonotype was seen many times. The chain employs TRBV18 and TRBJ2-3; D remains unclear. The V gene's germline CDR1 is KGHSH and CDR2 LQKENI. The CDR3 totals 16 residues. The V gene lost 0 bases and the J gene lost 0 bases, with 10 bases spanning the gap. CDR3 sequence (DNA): TGTGCCAGCTCACCACCGCACATACCTAGCACAGATACGCAGTATTTT. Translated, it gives CASSPPHIPSTDTQYF.

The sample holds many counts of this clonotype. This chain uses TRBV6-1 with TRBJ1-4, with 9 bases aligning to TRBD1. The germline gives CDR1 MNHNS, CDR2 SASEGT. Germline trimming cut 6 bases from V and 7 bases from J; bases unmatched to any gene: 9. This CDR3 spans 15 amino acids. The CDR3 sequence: CASSRRGQGGEKLFF. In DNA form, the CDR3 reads TGTGCCAGCAGCCGCCGGGGACAGGGAGGTGAAAAACTGTTTTTT.

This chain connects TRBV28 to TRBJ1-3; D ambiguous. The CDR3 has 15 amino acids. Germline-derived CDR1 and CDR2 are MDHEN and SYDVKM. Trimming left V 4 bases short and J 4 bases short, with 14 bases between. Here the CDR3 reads CASSSPRLPGNTIYF. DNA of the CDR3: TGTGCCAGCAGTTCCCCAAGGCTCCCGGGAAACACCATATATTTT.

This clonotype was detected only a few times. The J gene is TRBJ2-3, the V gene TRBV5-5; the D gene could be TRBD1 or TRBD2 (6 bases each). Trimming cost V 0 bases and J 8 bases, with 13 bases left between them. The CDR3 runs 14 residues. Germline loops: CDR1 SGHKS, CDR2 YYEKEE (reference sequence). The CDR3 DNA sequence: TGTGCCAGCAGCTTGGAGTGGGGGGCGGTTACGCAGTATTTT. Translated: CASSLEWGAVTQYF. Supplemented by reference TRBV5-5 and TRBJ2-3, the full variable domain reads DAGVTQSPTHLIKTRGQQVTLRCSPISGHKSVSWYQQVLGQGPQFIFQYYEKEERGRGNFPDRFSARQFPNYSSELNVNALLLGDSALYLCASSLEWGAVTQYFGPGTRLTVL.

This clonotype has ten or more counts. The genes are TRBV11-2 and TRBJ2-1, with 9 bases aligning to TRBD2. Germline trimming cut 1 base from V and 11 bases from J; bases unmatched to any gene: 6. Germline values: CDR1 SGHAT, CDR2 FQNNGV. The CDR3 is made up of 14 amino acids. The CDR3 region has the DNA TGTGCCAGCAGCTTAGGGTCTCTAGCGGGGCAGCAGTTCTTC. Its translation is CASSLGSLAGQQFF.

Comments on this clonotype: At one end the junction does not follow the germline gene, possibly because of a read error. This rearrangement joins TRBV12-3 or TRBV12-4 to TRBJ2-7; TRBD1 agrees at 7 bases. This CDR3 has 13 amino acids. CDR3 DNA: TGTGCCAGCAGATTAGGGGGCGGGTACGAGCAGTACTTC. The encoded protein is CASRLGGGYEQYF.

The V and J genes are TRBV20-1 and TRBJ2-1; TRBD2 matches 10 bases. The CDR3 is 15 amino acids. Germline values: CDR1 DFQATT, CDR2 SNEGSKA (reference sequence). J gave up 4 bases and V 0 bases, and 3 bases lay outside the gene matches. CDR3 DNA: TGCAGTGCTAGAGAACCTAGCGGGGGATACAATGAGCAGTTCTTC. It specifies CSAREPSGGYNEQFF.

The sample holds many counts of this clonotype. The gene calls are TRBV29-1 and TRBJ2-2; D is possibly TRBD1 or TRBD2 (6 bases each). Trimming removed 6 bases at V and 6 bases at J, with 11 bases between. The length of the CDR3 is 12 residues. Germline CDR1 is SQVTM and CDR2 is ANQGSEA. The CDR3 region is CSVGGTAGELFF. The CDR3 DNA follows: TGCAGCGTGGGGGGCACTGCCGGGGAGCTGTTTTTT.

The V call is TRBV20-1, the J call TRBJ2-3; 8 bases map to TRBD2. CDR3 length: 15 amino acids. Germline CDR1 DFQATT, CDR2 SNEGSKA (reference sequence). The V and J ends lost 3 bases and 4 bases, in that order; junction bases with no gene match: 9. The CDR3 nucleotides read TGCAGTGCTAGTAACGGGCAGCGGGGGTCAGATACGCAGTATTTT. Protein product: CSASNGQRGSDTQYF.

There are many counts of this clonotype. The CDR3 region is CASSNAGTSGQETQYF. CDR3 nucleotides: TGTGCCAGCAGTAACGCCGGGACTAGCGGACAAGAGACCCAGTACTTC. The V call is TRBV12-3 or TRBV12-4, the J call TRBJ2-5; 11 positions agree with TRBD2. The CDR3 runs 16 residues. V lost 5 bases and J lost 2; bases outside the gene matches: 7.

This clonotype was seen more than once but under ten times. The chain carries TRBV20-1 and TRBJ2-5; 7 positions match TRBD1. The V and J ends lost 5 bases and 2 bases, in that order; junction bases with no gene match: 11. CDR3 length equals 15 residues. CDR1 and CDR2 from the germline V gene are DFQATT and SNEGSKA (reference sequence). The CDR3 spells CSAYRTGKLQETQYF. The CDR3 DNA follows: TGCAGTGCTTATCGGACAGGAAAGTTACAAGAGACCCAGTACTTC.

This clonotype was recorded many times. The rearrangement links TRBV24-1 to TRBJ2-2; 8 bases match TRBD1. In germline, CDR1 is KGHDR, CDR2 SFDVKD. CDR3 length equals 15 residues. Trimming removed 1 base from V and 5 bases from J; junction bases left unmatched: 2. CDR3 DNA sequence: TGTGCCACCAGTGATTTACGACAGGGGACCGGGGAGCTGTTTTTT. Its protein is CATSDLRQGTGELFF.

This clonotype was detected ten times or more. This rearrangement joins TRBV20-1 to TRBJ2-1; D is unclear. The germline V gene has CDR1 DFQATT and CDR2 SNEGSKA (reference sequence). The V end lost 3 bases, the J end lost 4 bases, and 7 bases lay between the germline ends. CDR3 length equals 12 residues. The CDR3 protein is CSASPEYNEQFF. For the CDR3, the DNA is TGCAGTGCTAGCCCCGAATACAATGAGCAGTTCTTC.

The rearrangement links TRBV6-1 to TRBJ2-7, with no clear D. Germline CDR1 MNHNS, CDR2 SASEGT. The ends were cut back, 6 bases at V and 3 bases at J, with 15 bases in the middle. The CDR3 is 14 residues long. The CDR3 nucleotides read TGTGCCAGCAGCCTGGATCCAGTCGGCTACGAGCAGTACTTC. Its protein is CASSLDPVGYEQYF.

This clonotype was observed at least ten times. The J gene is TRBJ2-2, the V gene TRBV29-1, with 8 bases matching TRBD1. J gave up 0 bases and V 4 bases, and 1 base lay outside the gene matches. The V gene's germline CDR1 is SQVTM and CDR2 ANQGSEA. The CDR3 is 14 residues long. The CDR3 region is CSVVTGANTGELFF. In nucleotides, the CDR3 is TGCAGCGTTGTGACAGGGGCGAACACCGGGGAGCTGTTTTTT.